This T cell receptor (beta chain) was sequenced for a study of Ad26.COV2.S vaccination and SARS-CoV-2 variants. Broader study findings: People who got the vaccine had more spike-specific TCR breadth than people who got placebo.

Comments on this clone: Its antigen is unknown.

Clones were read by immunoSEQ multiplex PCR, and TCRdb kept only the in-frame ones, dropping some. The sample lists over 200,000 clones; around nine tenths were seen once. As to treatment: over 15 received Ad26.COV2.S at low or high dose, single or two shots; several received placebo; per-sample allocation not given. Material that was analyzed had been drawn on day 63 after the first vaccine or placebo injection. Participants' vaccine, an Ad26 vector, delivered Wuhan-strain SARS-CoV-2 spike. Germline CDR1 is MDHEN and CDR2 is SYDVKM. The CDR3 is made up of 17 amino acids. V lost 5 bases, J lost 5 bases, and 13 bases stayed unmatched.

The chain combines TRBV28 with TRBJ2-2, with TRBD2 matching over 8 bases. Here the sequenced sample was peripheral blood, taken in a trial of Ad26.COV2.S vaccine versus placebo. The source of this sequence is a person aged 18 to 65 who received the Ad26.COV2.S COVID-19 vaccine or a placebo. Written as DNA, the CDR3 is TGTGCCAGCAGTCTACAGGCCGGGACTAGGGTAACCGGGGAGCTGTTTTTT. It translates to CASSLQAGTRVTGELFF.